Listed below are T cell receptor beta chains from one sample, sequenced in a study of CD8+ T cells in alopecia areata. TCRdb's table, derived via immunoSEQ multiplex PCR, lists solely in-frame clones and lacks some. The sample lists about 20,000 clones; roughly two thirds were seen once. Sequenced input: CD4+ Tregs sorted from blood. All receptors come from a human donor with alopecia areata. The CDR3 runs from the conserved cysteine through the conserved F or W. The D gene is left open where the match is weak. Only some rows state a clone size, as once, few, many or a class for expanded clones.

V gene: TRBV9
clone size: NA
J gene: TRBJ1-2
D gene: NA
CDR3 DNA: TGTGCCAGCAGCGACTTACCGGGACATCTTACGGAGGGCTACACCTTC
CDR3 protein: CASSDLPGHLTEGYTF

V gene: TRBV5-1
clone size: NA
J gene: TRBJ2-2
D gene: TRBD2
CDR3 DNA: TGCGCCAGCAGACGAGGTTGGGGACTAGCTCTCTCCGGGGAGCTGTTTTTT
CDR3 protein: CASRRGWGLALSGELFF

V gene: TRBV5-1
clone size: NA
J gene: TRBJ2-1
D gene: TRBD2
CDR3 DNA: TGCGCCAGCAGCCCAAATACCCTAAGCGGGAGCAATGAGCAGTTCTTC
CDR3 protein: CASSPNTLSGSNEQFF

V gene: TRBV5-8
clone size: once
J gene: TRBJ1-6
D gene: NA
CDR3 DNA: TGTGCCAGCAGCAGAGGACCGGATTATTCACCCCTCCACTTT
CDR3 protein: CASSRGPDYSPLHF

V gene: TRBV4-1
clone size: NA
J gene: TRBJ1-5
D gene: NA
CDR3 DNA: TGCGCCAGCAGCCAAGATGGGACATGGCTCAATCAGCCCCAGCATTTT
CDR3 protein: CASSQDGTWLNQPQHF

V gene: TRBV6-6
clone size: NA
J gene: TRBJ2-7
D gene: NA
CDR3 DNA: TGTGCCAGCAGCCTGGGGAAAACAAACTACGAGCAGTACTTC
CDR3 protein: CASSLGKTNYEQYF

V gene: TRBV2
clone size: NA
J gene: TRBJ2-2
D gene: TRBD2
CDR3 DNA: TGTGCCACCTCAGGCCGAGCGGGACCGAACACCGGGGAGCTGTTTTTT
CDR3 protein: CATSGRAGPNTGELFF

V gene: TRBV29-1
clone size: NA
J gene: TRBJ2-2
D gene: TRBD1
CDR3 DNA: TGCAGCGCCAGCCGACGGGGGACAGGGTTACTTCACGGGGAGCTGTTTTTT
CDR3 protein: CSASRRGTGLLHGELFF

V gene: TRBV29-1
clone size: NA
J gene: TRBJ2-3
D gene: NA
CDR3 DNA: TGCAGCGTTCCCGGACAAATCACAGATACGCAGTATTTT
CDR3 protein: CSVPGQITDTQYF

V gene: TRBV5-4
clone size: NA
J gene: TRBJ2-1
D gene: NA
CDR3 DNA: TGTGCCAGCAGCTTGGATCCACCCGGACGAGGGGGGAGATACAATGAGCAGTTCTTC
CDR3 protein: CASSLDPPGRGGRYNEQFF

V gene: TRBV5-1
clone size: NA
J gene: TRBJ2-7
D gene: NA
CDR3 DNA: TGCGCCAGCAGCTTGGCCCCCGTAGGGGCCTACGAGCAGTACTTC
CDR3 protein: CASSLAPVGAYEQYF

V gene: TRBV5-1
clone size: NA
J gene: TRBJ2-2
D gene: NA
CDR3 DNA: TGCGCCAGCAGCTTGGCCCCGGGCAGAGACACCGGGGAGCTGTTTTTT
CDR3 protein: CASSLAPGRDTGELFF

V gene: TRBV6-6
clone size: NA
J gene: TRBJ2-1
D gene: NA
CDR3 DNA: TGTGCCAGCAGTCCCGGGGGGCCGAGCTCCTACAATGAGCAGTTCTTC
CDR3 protein: CASSPGGPSSYNEQFF

V gene: TRBV6-1
clone size: NA
J gene: TRBJ2-1
D gene: TRBD1
CDR3 DNA: TGTGCCAGCAGTCAGACAGGGGCGGGTGAGCAGTTCTTC
CDR3 protein: CASSQTGAGEQFF

V gene: TRBV29-1
clone size: once
J gene: TRBJ1-1
D gene: NA
CDR3 DNA: TGCAGCGTTGAAGGGTTGGGAAGGAACACTGAAGCTTTCTTT
CDR3 protein: CSVEGLGRNTEAFF

V gene: TRBV28
clone size: NA
J gene: TRBJ1-4
D gene: NA
CDR3 DNA: TGTGCCAGCAGTTTGAACAGGGCCCTTAATGAAAAACTGTTTTTT
CDR3 protein: CASSLNRALNEKLFF

V gene: TRBV4-2
clone size: NA
J gene: TRBJ2-1
D gene: NA
CDR3 DNA: TGTGCCAGCAGTCCGGGGGCGGGGGTTGGCAATGAGCAGTTCTTC
CDR3 protein: CASSPGAGVGNEQFF

V gene: TRBV28
clone size: NA
J gene: TRBJ2-4
D gene: NA
CDR3 DNA: TGTGCCAGCAGTGGGGCCGCCAAAAACATTCAGTACTTC
CDR3 protein: CASSGAAKNIQYF

V gene: TRBV7-9
clone size: NA
J gene: TRBJ2-1
D gene: TRBD2
CDR3 DNA: TGTGCCAGCAGCTTGCCTCCTCGACTAGCGGGAGTAATGAATGAGCAGTTCTTC
CDR3 protein: CASSLPPRLAGVMNEQFF

V gene: TRBV5-1
clone size: once
J gene: TRBJ2-1
D gene: TRBD2
CDR3 DNA: TGCGCCAGCAGGGGGACTAGCGGGCGCTACAATGAGCAGTTCTTC
CDR3 protein: CASRGTSGRYNEQFF

V gene: TRBV7-2
clone size: NA
J gene: TRBJ1-2
D gene: NA
CDR3 DNA: TGTGCCAGCAGAAGAGGGGTTATTTTGGATGGCTACACCTTC
CDR3 protein: CASRRGVILDGYTF

V gene: TRBV18
clone size: NA
J gene: TRBJ1-1
D gene: NA
CDR3 DNA: TGTGCCAGCTCACCAAACCGACGTGGGGTGAACACTGAAGCTTTCTTT
CDR3 protein: CASSPNRRGVNTEAFF

V gene: TRBV29-1
clone size: NA
J gene: TRBJ2-1
D gene: TRBD1
CDR3 DNA: TGCAGCGTTGACGGACAGGGGAGCTACAATGAGCAGTTCTTC
CDR3 protein: CSVDGQGSYNEQFF

V gene: TRBV7-9
clone size: NA
J gene: TRBJ2-4
D gene: TRBD1
CDR3 DNA: TGTGCCAGCAGCGCCAATTGGGACAGGGGGAACATTCAGTACTTC
CDR3 protein: CASSANWDRGNIQYF

V gene: TRBV6-1
clone size: NA
J gene: TRBJ1-4
D gene: NA
CDR3 DNA: TGTGCCAGCAGTGCTCGTGTTAGTGAAAAACTGTTTTTT
CDR3 protein: CASSARVSEKLFF

V gene: TRBV18
clone size: once
J gene: TRBJ1-4
D gene: NA
CDR3 DNA: TGTGCCAGCTCACCACCTTACTCGGGATCTAATGAAAAACTGTTTTTT
CDR3 protein: CASSPPYSGSNEKLFF

V gene: TRBV29-1
clone size: few
J gene: TRBJ2-5
D gene: TRBD1
CDR3 DNA: TGCAGCGTAAGACCACGGACAGGGACGGAGACCCAGTACTTC
CDR3 protein: CSVRPRTGTETQYF

V gene: TRBV7-2
clone size: NA
J gene: TRBJ2-3
D gene: NA
CDR3 DNA: TGTGCCAGCAGCCGGGACCAAAGCACAGATACGCAGTATTTT
CDR3 protein: CASSRDQSTDTQYF

V gene: TRBV28
clone size: large
J gene: TRBJ2-1
D gene: NA
CDR3 DNA: TGTGCCAGCAGTTCCCGGCAGGGGCGGAATGAGCAGTTCTTC
CDR3 protein: CASSSRQGRNEQFF

V gene: TRBV4-2
clone size: few
J gene: TRBJ2-7
D gene: NA
CDR3 DNA: TGTGCCAGCAGCCAAGACTCCTTCTCCTACGAGCAGTACTTC
CDR3 protein: CASSQDSFSYEQYF

V gene: TRBV7-2
clone size: NA
J gene: TRBJ1-2
D gene: NA
CDR3 DNA: TGTGCCAGCAGCCCGAATCGAGGGCAAGGCTACACCTTC
CDR3 protein: CASSPNRGQGYTF

V gene: TRBV6-9
clone size: once
J gene: TRBJ2-7
D gene: TRBD2
CDR3 DNA: TGTGCCAGCAGAGGACTAGCGGGATCCTACGAGCAGTACTTC
CDR3 protein: CASRGLAGSYEQYF

V gene: TRBV7-9
clone size: few
J gene: TRBJ2-2
D gene: TRBD2
CDR3 DNA: TGTGCCAGCAGCCGGACTAGAGACAACACCGGGGAGCTGTTTTTT
CDR3 protein: CASSRTRDNTGELFF

V gene: TRBV7-9
clone size: NA
J gene: TRBJ1-2
D gene: NA
CDR3 DNA: TGTGCCAGCAGCTTCAGGGGCGCATCTGGCTACACCTTC
CDR3 protein: CASSFRGASGYTF

V gene: TRBV6-5
clone size: once
J gene: TRBJ2-3
D gene: TRBD2
CDR3 DNA: TGTGCCAGCAGTTACCGGAGGCGGGGGGGCACAGATACGCAGTATTTT
CDR3 protein: CASSYRRRGGTDTQYF

V gene: TRBV29-1
clone size: NA
J gene: TRBJ2-1
D gene: TRBD1
CDR3 DNA: TGCAGCGTTGACAGGGGGTTGAACAATGAGCAGTTCTTC
CDR3 protein: CSVDRGLNNEQFF

V gene: TRBV28
clone size: NA
J gene: TRBJ2-7
D gene: TRBD1
CDR3 DNA: TGTGCCAGCAGTTTGACAGGGGATATGGCCTACGAGCAGTACTTC
CDR3 protein: CASSLTGDMAYEQYF

V gene: TRBV7-2
clone size: NA
J gene: TRBJ2-2
D gene: NA
CDR3 DNA: TGTGCCAGCAGCTGGTGGGGGAACACCGGGGAGCTGTTTTTT
CDR3 protein: CASSWWGNTGELFF

V gene: TRBV28
clone size: once
J gene: TRBJ1-5
D gene: NA
CDR3 DNA: TGTGCCAGCATTCGGCAAAGGGGTCAGCCCCAGCATTTT
CDR3 protein: CASIRQRGQPQHF

V gene: TRBV5-4
clone size: NA
J gene: TRBJ2-3
D gene: NA
CDR3 DNA: TGTGCCAGCAGCTTGGGGGGAACTAGCACAGATACGCAGTATTTT
CDR3 protein: CASSLGGTSTDTQYF

V gene: TRBV19
clone size: NA
J gene: TRBJ2-7
D gene: NA
CDR3 DNA: TGTGCCAGTAGTAGGACGGCTTCATCCTACGAGCAGTACTTC
CDR3 protein: CASSRTASSYEQYF

V gene: TRBV11-2
clone size: NA
J gene: TRBJ1-1
D gene: NA
CDR3 DNA: TGTGCCAGCAGCCTACTATTCCCCATGAACACTGAAGCTTTCTTT
CDR3 protein: CASSLLFPMNTEAFF

V gene: TRBV28
clone size: few
J gene: TRBJ2-2
D gene: TRBD1
CDR3 DNA: TGTGCCAGCGGGACAGGGCCGACCGGGGAGCTGTTTTTT
CDR3 protein: CASGTGPTGELFF

V gene: TRBV28
clone size: few
J gene: TRBJ2-7
D gene: NA
CDR3 DNA: TGTGCCAGCAGTTTTTACAGCTACGAGCAGTACTTC
CDR3 protein: CASSFYSYEQYF

V gene: TRBV4-2
clone size: NA
J gene: TRBJ2-4
D gene: TRBD2
CDR3 DNA: TGTGCCAGCAGCCAAGATGAGCGAGCGGGGGGGTACATTCAGTACTTC
CDR3 protein: CASSQDERAGGYIQYF

V gene: TRBV7-9
clone size: NA
J gene: TRBJ1-2
D gene: TRBD1
CDR3 DNA: TGTGCCAGCAGCTACCCTCCGGGACAGGAACAGATGAACTATGGCTACACCTTC
CDR3 protein: CASSYPPGQEQMNYGYTF

V gene: TRBV7-9
clone size: NA
J gene: TRBJ1-1
D gene: NA
CDR3 DNA: TGTGCCAGCAGCTTCGGGGGGAACACTGAAGCTTTCTTT
CDR3 protein: CASSFGGNTEAFF

V gene: TRBV6-5
clone size: NA
J gene: TRBJ1-1
D gene: NA
CDR3 DNA: TGTGCCACCATGTCTGGCTGGACAGTGAACACTGAAGCTTTCTTT
CDR3 protein: CATMSGWTVNTEAFF

V gene: TRBV28
clone size: few
J gene: TRBJ2-2
D gene: NA
CDR3 DNA: TGTGCCAGCAGGTTACAGGGTGCCACCGGGGAGCTGTTTTTT
CDR3 protein: CASRLQGATGELFF

V gene: TRBV5-6
clone size: NA
J gene: TRBJ2-1
D gene: NA
CDR3 DNA: TGTGCCAGCAGCTTCGAGAGGTTTTCCTCCTACAATGAGCAGTTCTTC
CDR3 protein: CASSFERFSSYNEQFF

V gene: TRBV5-1
clone size: NA
J gene: TRBJ2-3
D gene: TRBD1
CDR3 DNA: TGCGCCAGCAGCTTCGTTTCCGGGACAGGGTCCGATACGCAGTATTTT
CDR3 protein: CASSFVSGTGSDTQYF

V gene: TRBV2
clone size: NA
J gene: TRBJ1-4
D gene: NA
CDR3 DNA: TGTGCCAGCAGTGAAAGTCAGGTCAATGAAAAACTGTTTTTT
CDR3 protein: CASSESQVNEKLFF

V gene: TRBV18
clone size: NA
J gene: TRBJ2-3
D gene: NA
CDR3 DNA: TGTGCCAGCTCACGGACAGACTACACAGATACGCAGTATTTT
CDR3 protein: CASSRTDYTDTQYF

V gene: TRBV4-1
clone size: few
J gene: TRBJ2-3
D gene: NA
CDR3 DNA: TGCGCCAGCAGCCAAGATTTCACAGATACGCAGTATTTT
CDR3 protein: CASSQDFTDTQYF

V gene: TRBV7-2
clone size: NA
J gene: TRBJ1-2
D gene: NA
CDR3 DNA: TGTGCCAGCAGACTGACCCTCAGTGGCTACACCTTC
CDR3 protein: CASRLTLSGYTF

V gene: TRBV5-1
clone size: NA
J gene: TRBJ2-2
D gene: NA
CDR3 DNA: TGCGCCAGCAGCAAGGACGGGTCTAGGGTTCCGCTTGGGACCGGGGAGCTGTTTTTT
CDR3 protein: CASSKDGSRVPLGTGELFF

V gene: TRBV6-6
clone size: NA
J gene: TRBJ2-2
D gene: TRBD1
CDR3 DNA: TGTGCCAGCAGTGCACAGGGGTACACCGGGGAGCTGTTTTTT
CDR3 protein: CASSAQGYTGELFF